This T cell receptor (beta chain) was sequenced during a study of blood T cell repertoires in COVID-19. Study as a whole: Sites across the United States, Italy and Spain contributed samples from acute and convalescent COVID-19.

Germline values: CDR1 KGHSH, CDR2 LQKENI. The CDR3 length is 14 residues. Trimming pared 6 bases from V and 8 bases from J, leaving 18 bases between. Libraries were prepared by immunoSEQ multiplex PCR; TCRdb keeps only in-frame clonotypes and omits some of them. The table has some 240,000 clones, 80% to 90% seen once; the top ten hold 6.5% to 8.5%. Sequenced: peripheral blood. This sequence was found in a woman aged 80 or over with COVID-19, enrolled during active disease. J is TRBJ2-3 and V is TRBV18, with D perhaps matching TRBD2 (8 bases). CDR3 in DNA: TGTGCCAGCTCGACGGGAGGGGGCCGGGGTACGCAGTATTTT. This sequence encodes CASSTGGGRGTQYF.